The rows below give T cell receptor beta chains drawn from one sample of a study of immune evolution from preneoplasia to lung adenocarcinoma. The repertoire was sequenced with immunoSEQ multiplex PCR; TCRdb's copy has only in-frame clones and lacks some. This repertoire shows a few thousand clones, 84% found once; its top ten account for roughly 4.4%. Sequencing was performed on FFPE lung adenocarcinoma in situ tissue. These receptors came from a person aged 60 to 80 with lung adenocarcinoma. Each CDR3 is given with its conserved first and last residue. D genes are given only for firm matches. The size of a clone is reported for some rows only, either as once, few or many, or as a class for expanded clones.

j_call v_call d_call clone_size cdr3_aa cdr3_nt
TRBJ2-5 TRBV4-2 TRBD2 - CASSQDRAGGPETQYF TGTGCCAGCAGCCAAGACAGAGCGGGGGGGCCGGAGACCCAGTACTTC
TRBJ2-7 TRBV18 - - CASSPDHEQYF TGTGCCAGCTCACCAGACCACGAGCAGTACTTC
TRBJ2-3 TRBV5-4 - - CASSLDLTGATDTQYF TGTGCCAGCAGCTTGGATCTGACGGGGGCTACAGATACGCAGTATTTT
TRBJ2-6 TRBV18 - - CASSPLANSGANVLTF TGTGCCAGCTCACCATTGGCGAACTCTGGGGCCAACGTCCTGACTTTC
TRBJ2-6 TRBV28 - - CASSLGGSGANVLTF TGTGCCAGCAGTTTAGGAGGGTCTGGGGCCAACGTCCTGACTTTC
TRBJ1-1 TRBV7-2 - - CASSDPGVRYAFF TGTGCCAGCAGCGATCCAGGGGTTAGGTACGCTTTCTTT
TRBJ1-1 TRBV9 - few CASSVNWWDLNTEAFF TGTGCCAGCAGCGTAAATTGGTGGGATCTGAACACTGAAGCTTTCTTT
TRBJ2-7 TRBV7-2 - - CASSWRGERGAQYF TGTGCCAGCAGCTGGAGGGGGGAGCGCGGCGCGCAGTACTTC
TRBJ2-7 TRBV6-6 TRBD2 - CASRERESQGEQYF TGTGCCAGCAGAGAGCGGGAGTCCCAAGGCGAGCAGTACTTC
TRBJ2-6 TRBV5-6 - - CASSSVFGVGANVLTF TGTGCCAGCAGCTCAGTCTTTGGGGTGGGGGCCAACGTCCTGACTTTC
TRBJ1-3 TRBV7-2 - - CASSTGPVSGNTIYF TGTGCCAGCAGCACTGGGCCTGTCTCTGGAAACACCATATATTTT
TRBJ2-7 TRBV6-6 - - CATGDYNSYEQYF TGTGCCACAGGGGACTACAACTCCTACGAGCAGTACTTC
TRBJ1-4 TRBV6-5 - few CASSYTTGTNEKLFF TGTGCCAGCAGTTACACGACGGGGACGAATGAAAAACTGTTTTTT
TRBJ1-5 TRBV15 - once CATSREDGVGFSQHF TGTGCCACCAGCAGAGAAGACGGGGTTGGTTTCAGTCAGCATTTT
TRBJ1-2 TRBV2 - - CASSGTIYGYTF TGTGCCAGCAGTGGTACTATCTATGGCTACACCTTC
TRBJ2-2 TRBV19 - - CASSMQGENTGELFF TGTGCCAGTAGTATGCAAGGGGAGAACACCGGGGAGCTGTTTTTT
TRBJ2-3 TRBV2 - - CASQKAIDTQYF TGTGCCAGCCAGAAGGCGATTGATACGCAGTATTTT
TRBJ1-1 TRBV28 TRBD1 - CASRVEGAFPTEAFF TGTGCCAGCCGGGTGGAGGGGGCCTTCCCGACTGAAGCTTTCTTT
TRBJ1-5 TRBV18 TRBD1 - CASSPDRGGNQPQHF TGTGCCAGCTCACCAGACAGGGGTGGCAATCAGCCCCAGCATTTT
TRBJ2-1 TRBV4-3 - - CASSQDRELDEQFF TGCGCCAGCAGCCAAGATCGGGAGCTGGATGAGCAGTTCTTC
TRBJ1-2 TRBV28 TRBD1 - CASSRLPGQVGGYTF TGTGCCAGCAGCCGATTGCCGGGACAGGTGGGAGGCTACACCTTC
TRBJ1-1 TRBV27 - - CASSSPRQKAFF TGTGCCAGCAGTTCCCCTCGGCAGAAAGCTTTCTTT
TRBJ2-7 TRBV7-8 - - CASSLWRGEQYF TGTGCCAGCAGCTTATGGCGGGGCGAGCAGTACTTC
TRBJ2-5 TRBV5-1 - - CASNFGQPQETQYF TGCGCCAGCAACTTCGGACAGCCACAAGAGACCCAGTACTTC
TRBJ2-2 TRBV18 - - CASSLGDSFFAVGELFF TGTGCCAGCTCACTGGGAGATTCGTTTTTCGCGGTCGGGGAGCTGTTTTTT
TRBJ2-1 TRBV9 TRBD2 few CASKTGLALGDEQFF TGTGCCAGCAAGACCGGACTAGCCCTTGGGGATGAGCAGTTCTTC
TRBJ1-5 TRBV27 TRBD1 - CASSPDRDNQPQHF TGTGCCAGCAGTCCGGACAGGGACAATCAGCCCCAGCATTTT
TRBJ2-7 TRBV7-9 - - CASSLQYEQYF TGTGCCAGCAGCTTACAATACGAGCAGTACTTC
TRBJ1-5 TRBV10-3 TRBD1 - CAIAPGTAKVGYQPQHF TGTGCCATCGCGCCCGGGACAGCTAAGGTAGGGTATCAGCCCCAGCATTTT